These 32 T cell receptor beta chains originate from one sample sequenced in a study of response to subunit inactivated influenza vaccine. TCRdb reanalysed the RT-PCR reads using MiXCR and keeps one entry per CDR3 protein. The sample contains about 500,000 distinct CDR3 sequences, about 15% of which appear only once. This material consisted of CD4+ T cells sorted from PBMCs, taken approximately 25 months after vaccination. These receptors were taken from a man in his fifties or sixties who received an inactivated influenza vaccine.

CDR3 loop: CSVPGTSGNEKLFF. DNA for the CDR3: TGCAGCGTTCCCGGGACATCAGGGAATGAAAAACTGTTTTTT. The J gene is TRBJ1-4, the V gene TRBV29-1, with D perhaps TRBD1 (6 bases). The CDR3 is 14 amino acids. Germline V lookup: CDR1 SQVTM, CDR2 ANQGSEA. V dropped 5 bases and J dropped 5 bases, with 15 bases sitting between them.

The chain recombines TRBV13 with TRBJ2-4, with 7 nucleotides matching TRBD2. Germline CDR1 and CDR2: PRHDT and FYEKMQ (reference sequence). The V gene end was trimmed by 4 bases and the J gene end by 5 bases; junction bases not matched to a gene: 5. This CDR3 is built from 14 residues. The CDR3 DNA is TGTGCCAGCAGCTCTAGGGCGGGAGAAAACATTCAGTACTTC. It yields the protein CASSSRAGENIQYF.

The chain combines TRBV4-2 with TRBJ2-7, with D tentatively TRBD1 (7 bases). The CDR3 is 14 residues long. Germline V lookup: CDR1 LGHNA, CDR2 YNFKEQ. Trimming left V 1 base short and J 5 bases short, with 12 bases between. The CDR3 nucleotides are TGTGCCAGCAGCCAAGCTCAGGGGGGAGACGAGCAGTACTTC. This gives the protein CASSQAQGGDEQYF.

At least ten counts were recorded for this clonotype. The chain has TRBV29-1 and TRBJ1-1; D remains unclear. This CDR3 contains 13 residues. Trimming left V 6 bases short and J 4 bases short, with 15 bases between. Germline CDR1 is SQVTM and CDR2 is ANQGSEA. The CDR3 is CSVSAGESTEAFF. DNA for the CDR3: TGCAGCGTCAGTGCTGGGGAGAGCACTGAAGCTTTCTTT.

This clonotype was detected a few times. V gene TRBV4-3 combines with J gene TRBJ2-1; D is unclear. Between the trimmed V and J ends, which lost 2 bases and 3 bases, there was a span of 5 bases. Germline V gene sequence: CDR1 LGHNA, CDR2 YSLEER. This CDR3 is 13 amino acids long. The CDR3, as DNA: TGCGCCAGCAGCCAAACTGGCTACAATGAGCAGTTCTTC. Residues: CASSQTGYNEQFF.

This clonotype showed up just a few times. CDR3 in DNA: TGCAGTGCTAGGTGGGACAGCAATCAGCCCCAGCATTTT. This sequence encodes CSARWDSNQPQHF. V is TRBV20-1 and J is TRBJ1-5; perhaps TRBD1 as D (5 bases). The CDR3 totals 13 residues. Germline V lookup: CDR1 DFQATT, CDR2 SNEGSKA (reference sequence). V was trimmed by 3 bases and J by 1 base, leaving 7 bases between them.

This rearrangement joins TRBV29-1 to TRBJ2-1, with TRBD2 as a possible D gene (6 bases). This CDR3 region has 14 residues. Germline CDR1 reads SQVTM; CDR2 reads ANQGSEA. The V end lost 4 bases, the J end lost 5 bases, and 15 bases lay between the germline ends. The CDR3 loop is CSVVSGSIDNEQFF. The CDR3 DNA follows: TGCAGCGTTGTATCCGGGAGTATCGACAATGAGCAGTTCTTC.

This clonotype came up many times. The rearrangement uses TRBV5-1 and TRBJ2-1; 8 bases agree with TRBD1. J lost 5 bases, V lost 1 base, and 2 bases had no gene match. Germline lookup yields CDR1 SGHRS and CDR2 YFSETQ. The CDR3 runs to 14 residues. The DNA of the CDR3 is TGCGCCAGCAGCTTGTCGGGACAGGACAATGAGCAGTTCTTC. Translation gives CASSLSGQDNEQFF.

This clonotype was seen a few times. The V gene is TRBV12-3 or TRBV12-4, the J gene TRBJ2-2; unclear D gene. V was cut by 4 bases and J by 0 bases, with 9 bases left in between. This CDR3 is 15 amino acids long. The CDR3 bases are TGTGCCAGCAGTTCTGAGGCCCCGAACACCGGGGAGCTGTTTTTT. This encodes CASSSEAPNTGELFF.

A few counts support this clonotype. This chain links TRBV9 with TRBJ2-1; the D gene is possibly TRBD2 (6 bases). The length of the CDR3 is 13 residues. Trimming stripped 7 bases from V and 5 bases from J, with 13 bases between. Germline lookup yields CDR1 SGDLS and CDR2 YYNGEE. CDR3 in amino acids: CASRDLRDNEQFF. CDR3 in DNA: TGTGCCAGCCGGGACTTACGTGACAATGAGCAGTTCTTC.

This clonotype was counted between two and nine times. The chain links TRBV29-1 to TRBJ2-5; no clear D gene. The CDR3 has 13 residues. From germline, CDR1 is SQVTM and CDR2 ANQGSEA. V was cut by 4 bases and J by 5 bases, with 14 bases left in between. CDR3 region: CSVVGQPGETQYF. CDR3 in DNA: TGCAGCGTTGTTGGGCAGCCTGGGGAGACCCAGTACTTC. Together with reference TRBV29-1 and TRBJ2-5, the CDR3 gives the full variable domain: SAVISQKPSRDICQRGTSLTIQCQVDSQVTMMFWYRQQPGQSLTLIATANQGSEATYESGFVIDKFPISRPNLTFSTLTVSNMSPEDSSIYLCSVVGQPGETQYFGPGTRLLVL.

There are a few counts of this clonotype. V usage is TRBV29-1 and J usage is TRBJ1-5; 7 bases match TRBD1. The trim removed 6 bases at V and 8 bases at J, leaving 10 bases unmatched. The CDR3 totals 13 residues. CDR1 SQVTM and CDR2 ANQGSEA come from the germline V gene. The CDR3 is CSVKGAEKEPQHF. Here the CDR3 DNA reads TGCAGCGTAAAGGGGGCGGAAAAGGAGCCCCAGCATTTT.

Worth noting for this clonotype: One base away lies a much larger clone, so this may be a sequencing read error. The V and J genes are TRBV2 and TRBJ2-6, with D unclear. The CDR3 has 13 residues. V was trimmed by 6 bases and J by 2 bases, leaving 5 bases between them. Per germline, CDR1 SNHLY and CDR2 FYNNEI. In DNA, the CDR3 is TGTGCCAGCAGACCCCCTGGGGCCAACGTCCTGACTTTC. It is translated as CASRPPGANVLTF.

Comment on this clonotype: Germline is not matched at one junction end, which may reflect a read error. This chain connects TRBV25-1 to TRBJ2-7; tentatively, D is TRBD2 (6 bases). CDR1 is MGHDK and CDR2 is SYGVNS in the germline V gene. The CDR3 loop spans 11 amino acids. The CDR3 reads CASGDAGSQYF. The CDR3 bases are TGTGCCAGCGGTGACGCGGGGTCGCAGTACTTC.

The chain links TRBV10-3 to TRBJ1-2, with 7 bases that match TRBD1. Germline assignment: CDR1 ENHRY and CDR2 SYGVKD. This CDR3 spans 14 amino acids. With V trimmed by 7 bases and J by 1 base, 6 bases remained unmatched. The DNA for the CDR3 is TGTGCCATCAACTACCGGGACAGTAACTATGGCTACACCTTC. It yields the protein CAINYRDSNYGYTF.

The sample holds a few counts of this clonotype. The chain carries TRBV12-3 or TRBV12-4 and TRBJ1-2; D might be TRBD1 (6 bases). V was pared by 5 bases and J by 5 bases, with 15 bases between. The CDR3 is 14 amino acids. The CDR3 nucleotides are TGTGCCAGCAGTCAGCAGGCAGGGGTTTATGGCTACACCTTC. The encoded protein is CASSQQAGVYGYTF.

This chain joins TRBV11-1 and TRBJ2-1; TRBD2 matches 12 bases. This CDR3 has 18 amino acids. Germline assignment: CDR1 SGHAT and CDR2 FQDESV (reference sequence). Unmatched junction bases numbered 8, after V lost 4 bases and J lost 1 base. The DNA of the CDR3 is TGTGCCAGCAGCTCCCTGGGACTAGCGGGCTTTTCCTACAATGAGCAGTTCTTC. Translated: CASSSLGLAGFSYNEQFF.

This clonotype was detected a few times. The CDR3 sequence: CASSTRSGRDRETQYF. The CDR3 bases are TGTGCCAGCAGTACACGCAGTGGGAGGGATCGGGAGACCCAGTACTTC. The V gene is TRBV6-2 or TRBV6-3, the J gene TRBJ2-5; 7 nucleotides match TRBD2. V was clipped by 5 bases and J by 5 bases; unmatched bases: 14. CDR3 size: 16 residues. CDR1 is MNHEY, CDR2 SVGEGT, per germline.

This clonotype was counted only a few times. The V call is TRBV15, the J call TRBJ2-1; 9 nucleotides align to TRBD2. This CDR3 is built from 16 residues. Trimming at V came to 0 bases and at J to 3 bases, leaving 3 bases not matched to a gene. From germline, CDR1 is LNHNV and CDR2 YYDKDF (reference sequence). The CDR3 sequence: CATSRDLAGLYNEQFF. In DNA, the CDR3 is TGTGCCACCAGCAGAGATCTAGCGGGGCTCTACAATGAGCAGTTCTTC.

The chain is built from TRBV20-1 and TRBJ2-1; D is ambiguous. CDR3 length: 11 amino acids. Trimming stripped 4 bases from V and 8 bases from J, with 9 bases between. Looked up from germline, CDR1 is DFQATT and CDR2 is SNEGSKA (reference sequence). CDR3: CSAKSSDEQFF. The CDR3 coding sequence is TGCAGTGCTAAATCATCGGATGAGCAGTTCTTC.

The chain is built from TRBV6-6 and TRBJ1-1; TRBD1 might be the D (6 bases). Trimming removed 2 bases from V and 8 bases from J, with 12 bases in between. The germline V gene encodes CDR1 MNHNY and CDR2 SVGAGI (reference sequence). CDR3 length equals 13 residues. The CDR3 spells CASSYRDNLEAFF. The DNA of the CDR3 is TGTGCCAGCAGTTACCGGGACAACCTGGAAGCTTTCTTT.

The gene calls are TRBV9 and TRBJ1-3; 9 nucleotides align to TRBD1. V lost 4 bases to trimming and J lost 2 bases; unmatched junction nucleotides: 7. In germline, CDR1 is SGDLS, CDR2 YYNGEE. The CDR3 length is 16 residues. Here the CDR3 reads CASSNRDRDPGNTIYF. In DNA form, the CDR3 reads TGTGCCAGCAGCAACCGGGACAGGGACCCTGGAAACACCATATATTTT.

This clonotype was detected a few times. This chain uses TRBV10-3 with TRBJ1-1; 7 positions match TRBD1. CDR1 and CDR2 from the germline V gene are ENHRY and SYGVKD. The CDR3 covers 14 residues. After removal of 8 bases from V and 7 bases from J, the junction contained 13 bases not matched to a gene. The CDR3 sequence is CAIVPGTVGNEAFF. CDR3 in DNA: TGTGCCATCGTCCCGGGGACAGTTGGAAATGAAGCTTTCTTT.

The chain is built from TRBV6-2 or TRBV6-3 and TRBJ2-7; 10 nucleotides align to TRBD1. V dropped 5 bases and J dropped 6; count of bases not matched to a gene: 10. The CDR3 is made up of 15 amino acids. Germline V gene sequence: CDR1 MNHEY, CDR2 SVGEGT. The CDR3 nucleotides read TGTGCCAGCAGTGTCCGGACAGGGGGTTTTAGCGAGCAGTACTTC. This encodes CASSVRTGGFSEQYF.

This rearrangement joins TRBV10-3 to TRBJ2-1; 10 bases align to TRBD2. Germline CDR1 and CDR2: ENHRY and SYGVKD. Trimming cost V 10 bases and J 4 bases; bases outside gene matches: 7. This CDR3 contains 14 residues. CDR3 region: CATASGRPYNEQFF. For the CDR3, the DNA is TGTGCCACTGCTAGCGGGAGACCTTACAATGAGCAGTTCTTC.

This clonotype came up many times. The chain's CDR3 is CASSSTGTTSETQYF. CDR3 in DNA: TGCGCCAGCAGCTCGACAGGGACAACAAGCGAGACCCAGTACTTC. This chain links TRBV5-1 with TRBJ2-5; 7 positions agree with TRBD1. This CDR3 region has 15 residues. With 3 bases clipped from V and 5 bases from J, the junction kept 10 bases outside the gene matches. Germline lookup yields CDR1 SGHRS and CDR2 YFSETQ.

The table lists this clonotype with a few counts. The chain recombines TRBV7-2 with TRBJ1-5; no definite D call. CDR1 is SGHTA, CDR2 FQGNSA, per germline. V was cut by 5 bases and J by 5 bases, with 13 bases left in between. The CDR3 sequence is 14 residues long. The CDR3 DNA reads TGTGCCAGCAGCAACCGAGCCGGGGATCAGCCCCAGCATTTT. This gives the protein CASSNRAGDQPQHF.

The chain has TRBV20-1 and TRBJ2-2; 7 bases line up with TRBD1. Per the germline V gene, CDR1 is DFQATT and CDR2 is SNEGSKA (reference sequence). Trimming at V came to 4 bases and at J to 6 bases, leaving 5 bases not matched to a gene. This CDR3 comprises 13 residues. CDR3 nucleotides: TGCAGTGCTATACGAGGGGGCCCCGGGGAGCTGTTTTTT. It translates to CSAIRGGPGELFF.

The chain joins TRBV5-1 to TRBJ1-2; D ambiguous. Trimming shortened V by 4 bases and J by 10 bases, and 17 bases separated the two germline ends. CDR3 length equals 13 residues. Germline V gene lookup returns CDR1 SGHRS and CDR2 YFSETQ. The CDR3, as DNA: TGCGCCAGCAGCCCCGATACAAACTGGGACTACACCTTC. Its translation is CASSPDTNWDYTF. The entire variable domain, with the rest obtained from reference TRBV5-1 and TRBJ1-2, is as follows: KAGVTQTPRYLIKTRGQQVTLSCSPISGHRSVSWYQQTPGQGLQFLFEYFSETQRNKGNFPGRFSGRQFSNSRSEMNVSTLELGDSALYLCASSPDTNWDYTFGSGTRLTVV.

DNA for the CDR3: TGTGCCAGCAGTTGGGGACAGATCGAAGCTTTCTTT. It encodes CASSWGQIEAFF. The rearrangement uses TRBV28 and TRBJ1-1, with 7 positions matching TRBD1. Per the germline V gene, CDR1 is MDHEN and CDR2 is SYDVKM. The CDR3 has 12 residues. The V gene end was trimmed by 4 bases and the J gene end by 8 bases; junction bases not matched to a gene: 4. The whole variable domain, remainder taken from reference TRBV28 and TRBJ1-1, is DVKVTQSSRYLVKRTGEKVFLECVQDMDHENMFWYRQDPGLGLRLIYFSYDVKMKEKGDIPEGYSVSREKKERFSLILESASTNQTSMYLCASSWGQIEAFFGQGTRLTVV.

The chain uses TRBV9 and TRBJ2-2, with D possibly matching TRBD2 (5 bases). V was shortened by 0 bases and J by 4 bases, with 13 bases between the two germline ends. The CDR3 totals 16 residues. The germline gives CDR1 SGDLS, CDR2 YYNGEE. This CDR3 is CASSVGRARGTGELFF. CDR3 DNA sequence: TGTGCCAGCAGCGTAGGGCGGGCCCGGGGCACCGGGGAGCTGTTTTTT.

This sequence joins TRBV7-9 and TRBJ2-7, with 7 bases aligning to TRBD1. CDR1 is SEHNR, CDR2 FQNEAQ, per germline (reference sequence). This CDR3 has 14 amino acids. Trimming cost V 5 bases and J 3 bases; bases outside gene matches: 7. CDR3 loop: CASSRPGQLYEQYF. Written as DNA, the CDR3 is TGTGCCAGCAGCCGACCGGGACAGCTCTACGAGCAGTACTTC. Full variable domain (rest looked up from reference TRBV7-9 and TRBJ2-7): DTGVSQNPRHKITKRGQNVTFRCDPISEHNRLYWYRQTLGQGPEFLTYFQNEAQLEKSRLLSDRFSAERPKGSFSTLEIQRTEQGDSAMYLCASSRPGQLYEQYFGPGTRLTVT.